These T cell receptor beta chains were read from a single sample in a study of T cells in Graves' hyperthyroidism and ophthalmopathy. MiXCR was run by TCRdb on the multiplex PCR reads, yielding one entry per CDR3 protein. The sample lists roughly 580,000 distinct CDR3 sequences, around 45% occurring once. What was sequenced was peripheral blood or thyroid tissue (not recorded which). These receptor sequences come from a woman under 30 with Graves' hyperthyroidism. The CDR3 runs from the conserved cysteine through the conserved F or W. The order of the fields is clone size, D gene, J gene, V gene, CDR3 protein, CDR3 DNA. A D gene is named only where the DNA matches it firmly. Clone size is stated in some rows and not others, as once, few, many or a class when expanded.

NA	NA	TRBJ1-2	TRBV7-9	CASSLVSRANYGYTF	TGTGCCAGCAGCTTAGTTTCGCGTGCTAACTATGGCTACACCTTC
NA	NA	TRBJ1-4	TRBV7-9	CASSFQGSNEKLFF	TGTGCCAGCAGCTTTCAGGGGAGCAATGAAAAACTGTTTTTT
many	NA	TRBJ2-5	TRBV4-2	CASSPSREETQYF	TGTGCCAGCAGCCCAAGTCGGGAAGAGACCCAGTACTTC
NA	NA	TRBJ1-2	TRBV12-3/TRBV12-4	CASSTNWQGVGDYGYTF	TGTGCCAGCAGTACCAACTGGCAGGGCGTTGGGGACTATGGCTACACCTTC
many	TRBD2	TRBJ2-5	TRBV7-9	CASSWSGKTQYF	TGTGCCAGCAGTTGGAGCGGGAAGACCCAGTACTTC
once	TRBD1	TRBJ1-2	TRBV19	CASSARRGLGGYTF	TGTGCCAGTAGTGCCCGTAGGGGGCTGGGAGGCTACACCTTC
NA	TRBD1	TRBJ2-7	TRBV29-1	CSVLGPGQGSSEQYF	TGCAGCGTTTTGGGACCGGGACAGGGGTCATCCGAGCAGTACTTC
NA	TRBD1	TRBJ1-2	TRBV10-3	CAISVGGTGNYGYTF	TGTGCCATCAGTGTTGGGGGGACAGGGAATTATGGCTACACCTTC
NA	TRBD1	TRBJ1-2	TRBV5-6	CASSLMTGILFYGYTF	TGTGCCAGCAGCTTGATGACAGGGATTCTCTTCTATGGCTACACCTTC
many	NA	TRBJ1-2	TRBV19	CASRPGLNYGYTF	TGTGCCAGTAGGCCAGGCCTTAACTATGGCTACACCTTC
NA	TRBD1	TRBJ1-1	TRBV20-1	CSADRGGGNTEAFF	TGCAGTGCCGACAGGGGAGGAGGGAACACTGAAGCTTTCTTT
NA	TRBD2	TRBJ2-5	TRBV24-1	CATSDSQGTSGSGETQYF	TGTGCCACCAGTGATTCCCAGGGGACTAGCGGGAGTGGAGAGACCCAGTACTTC
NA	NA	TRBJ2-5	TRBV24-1	CATSDSLAETQYF	TGTGCCACCAGTGACAGTCTTGCCGAGACCCAGTACTTC
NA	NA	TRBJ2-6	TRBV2	CASSRGNSGANVLTF	TGTGCCAGCAGTAGAGGGAACTCTGGGGCCAACGTCCTGACTTTC
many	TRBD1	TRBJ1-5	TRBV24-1	CATSDARTGWDQPQHF	TGTGCCACCAGTGATGCTAGGACAGGGTGGGACCAGCCCCAGCATTTT
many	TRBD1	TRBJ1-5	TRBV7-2	CATQGQSNQPQHF	TGTGCCACCCAGGGACAGAGCAATCAGCCCCAGCATTTT
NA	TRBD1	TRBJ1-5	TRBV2	CASSGRGISQPQHF	TGTGCCAGCAGTGGCAGGGGGATTAGTCAGCCCCAGCATTTT
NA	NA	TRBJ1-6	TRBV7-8	CVSSWTGGGSPLHF	TGTGTCAGCAGCTGGACGGGGGGTGGTTCACCCCTCCACTTT
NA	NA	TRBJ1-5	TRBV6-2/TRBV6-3	CASSYSLRGSNQPQHF	TGTGCCAGCAGTTACTCCTTAAGGGGGAGCAATCAGCCCCAGCATTTT
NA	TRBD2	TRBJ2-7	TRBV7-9	CASSQATSGYEQYF	TGTGCCAGCAGCCAAGCGACTAGCGGCTACGAGCAGTACTTC
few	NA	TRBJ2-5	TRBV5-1	CASSFGGIQETQYF	TGCGCCAGCAGCTTTGGCGGAATCCAAGAGACCCAGTACTTC
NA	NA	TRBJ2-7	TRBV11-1	CASSPGEAGRKQYF	TGTGCCAGCAGCCCTGGAGAGGCAGGACGAAAGCAGTACTTC
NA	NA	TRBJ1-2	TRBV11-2	CASSPDSLFNYGYTF	TGTGCCAGCAGCCCGGACAGTCTCTTTAACTATGGCTACACCTTC